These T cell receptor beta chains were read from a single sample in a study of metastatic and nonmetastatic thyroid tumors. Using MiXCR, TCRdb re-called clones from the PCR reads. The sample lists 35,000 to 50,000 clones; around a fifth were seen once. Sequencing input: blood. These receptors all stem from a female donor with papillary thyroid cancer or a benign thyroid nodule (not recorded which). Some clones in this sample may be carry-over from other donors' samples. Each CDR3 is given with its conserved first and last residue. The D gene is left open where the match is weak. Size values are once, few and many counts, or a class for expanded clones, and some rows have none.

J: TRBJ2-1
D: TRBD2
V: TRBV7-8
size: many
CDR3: CASSPRLAGDHEQFF
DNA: TGTGCCAGCAGCCCCAGACTAGCGGGAGACCATGAGCAGTTCTTC

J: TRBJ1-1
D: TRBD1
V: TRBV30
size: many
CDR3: CAWSVRFLSGGTEAFF
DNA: TGTGCCTGGAGTGTACGGTTCCTCTCAGGGGGCACTGAAGCTTTCTTT

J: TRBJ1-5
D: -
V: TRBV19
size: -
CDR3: CASSSRDTHQPQHF
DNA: TGTGCCAGTAGTTCCCGGGACACTCATCAGCCCCAGCATTTT

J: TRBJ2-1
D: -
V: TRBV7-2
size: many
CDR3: CASSPSSGPDSRNEQFF
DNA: TGTGCCAGCAGCCCCAGTTCAGGCCCGGACTCCCGCAATGAGCAGTTCTTC

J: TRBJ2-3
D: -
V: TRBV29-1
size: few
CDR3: CSESGPGHPTDTQYF
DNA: TGCAGCGAATCAGGGCCCGGTCACCCCACAGATACGCAGTACTTT

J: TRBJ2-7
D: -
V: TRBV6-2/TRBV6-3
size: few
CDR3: CASSYWAGSSYEQYF
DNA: TGTGCCAGCAGTTACTGGGCCGGGAGCTCCTACGAGCAGTACTTC

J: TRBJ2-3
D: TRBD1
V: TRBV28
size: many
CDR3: CASRPTGGAAPDTQYF
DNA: TGTGCCAGCAGGCCAACAGGGGGCGCCGCTCCGGATACGCAGTATTTT

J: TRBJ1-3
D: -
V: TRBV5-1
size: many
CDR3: CASSLVAASGNTIYF
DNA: TGCGCCAGCAGCTTGGTGGCGGCCTCTGGAAACACCATATATTTT

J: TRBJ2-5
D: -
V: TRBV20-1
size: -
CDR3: CSASNQMAGLVRTQYF
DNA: TGCAGTGCTAGTAATCAAATGGCAGGTCTAGTTAGGACCCAGTACTTC

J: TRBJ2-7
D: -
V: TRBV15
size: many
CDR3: CATSRDLRSYEQYF
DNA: TGTGCCACCAGCAGAGATCTACGATCCTACGAGCAGTACTTC

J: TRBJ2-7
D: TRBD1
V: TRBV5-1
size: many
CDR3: CASSHNRDRMYEQYF
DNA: TGCGCCAGCAGTCATAACCGGGACAGGATGTACGAGCAGTACTTC

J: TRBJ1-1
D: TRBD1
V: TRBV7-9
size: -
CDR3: CASSLGLRDSREAFF
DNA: TGTGCCAGCAGCTTAGGACTCCGGGACAGTCGTGAGGCTTTCTTT

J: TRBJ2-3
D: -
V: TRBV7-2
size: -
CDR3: CASSSWGFTDTQYF
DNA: TGTGCCAGCAGCTCATGGGGCTTCACAGATACGCAGTATTTT

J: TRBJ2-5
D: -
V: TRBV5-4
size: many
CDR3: CASSLGGSGGETQYF
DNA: TGTGCCAGCAGCTTGGGGGGGAGTGGAGGAGAGACCCAGTACTTC

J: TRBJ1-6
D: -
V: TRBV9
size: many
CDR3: CASSRRERSPLHF
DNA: TGTGCCAGCAGTCGCAGGGAACGGTCACCCCTCCACTTT

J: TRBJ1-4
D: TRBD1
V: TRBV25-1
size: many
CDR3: CASSDRTGYHEKLFF
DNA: TGTGCCAGCAGTGACCGGACAGGGTATCATGAAAAACTGTTTTTT

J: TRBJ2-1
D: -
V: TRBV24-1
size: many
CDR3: CATSDPGPDSYNEQFF
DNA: TGTGCCACCAGTGATCCCGGTCCAGACTCCTACAATGAGCAGTTCTTC

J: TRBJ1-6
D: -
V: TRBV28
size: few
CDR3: CASIVWTNSPLHF
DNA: TGTGCCAGCATTGTGTGGACAAATTCACCCCTCCACTTT

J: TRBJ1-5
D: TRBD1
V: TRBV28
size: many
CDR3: CASRTGDQPQHF
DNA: TGTGCCAGTAGGACAGGGGATCAGCCCCAGCATTTT

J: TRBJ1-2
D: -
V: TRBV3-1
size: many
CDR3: CASSQESGGYTF
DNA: TGTGCCAGCAGCCAAGAATCGGGAGGCTACACCTTC

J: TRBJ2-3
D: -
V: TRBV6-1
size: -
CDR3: CASTKVGPEVDTQYF
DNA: TGTGCCAGCACCAAGGTGGGACCAGAAGTAGATACGCAGTATTTT

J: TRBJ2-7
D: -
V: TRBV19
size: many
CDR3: CATSGPTLAEQYF
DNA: TGTGCCACCTCCGGGCCTACCCTGGCCGAGCAGTACTTC

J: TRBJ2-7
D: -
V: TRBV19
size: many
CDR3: CASSISATGPSYEQYF
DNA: TGTGCCAGTAGTATAAGTGCAACAGGGCCTAGCTACGAGCAGTACTTC

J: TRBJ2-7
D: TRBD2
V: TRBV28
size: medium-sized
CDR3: CASSFGGGPYEQYF
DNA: TGTGCCAGCAGTTTCGGGGGAGGGCCCTACGAGCAGTACTTC

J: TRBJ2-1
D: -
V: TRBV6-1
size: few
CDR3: CASRSEEQFF
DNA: TGTGCCAGCAGATCGGAGGAGCAGTTCTTC

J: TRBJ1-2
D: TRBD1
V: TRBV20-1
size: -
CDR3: CSAIEGQGSFGYTF
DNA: TGCAGTGCAATAGAAGGACAGGGGAGTTTTGGCTACACCTTC

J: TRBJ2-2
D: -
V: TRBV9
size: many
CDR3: CASSVFATDNTGELFF
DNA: TGTGCCAGCAGCGTATTCGCGACTGATAATACCGGGGAGCTGTTTTTT

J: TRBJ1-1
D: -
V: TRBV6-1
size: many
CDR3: CASSFDPKSANTEAFF
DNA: TGTGCCAGCAGTTTCGACCCAAAATCCGCAAACACTGAAGCTTTCTTT

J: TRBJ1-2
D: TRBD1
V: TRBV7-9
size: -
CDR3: CASSLGAGGNGYTF
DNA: TGTGCCAGCAGCTTAGGTGCAGGGGGTAATGGCTACACCTTC

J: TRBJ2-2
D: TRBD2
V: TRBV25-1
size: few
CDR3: CASSALPGLAGVVTGELFF
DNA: TGTGCCAGCAGTGCCCTACCGGGACTAGCGGGAGTCGTTACCGGGGAGCTATTTTTT

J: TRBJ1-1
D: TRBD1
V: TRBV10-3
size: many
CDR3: CAISAQGAGTEAFF
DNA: TGTGCCATCAGCGCTCAGGGGGCGGGCACTGAAGCTTTCTTT

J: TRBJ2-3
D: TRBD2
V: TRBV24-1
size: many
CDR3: CATSDSLTSGSSWDTQYF
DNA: TGTGCCACCAGTGATTCACTCACTAGCGGGAGTTCCTGGGATACGCAGTATTTT

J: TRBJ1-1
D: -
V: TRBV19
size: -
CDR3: CASSIDCTGMNTEAFF
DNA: TGTGCCAGTAGTATAGATTGTACAGGCATGAACACTGAAGCTTTCTTT

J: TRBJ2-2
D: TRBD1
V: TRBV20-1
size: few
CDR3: CSAPRQGGNTGELFF
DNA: TGCAGTGCTCCCAGACAGGGGGGGAACACCGGGGAGCTGTTTTTT

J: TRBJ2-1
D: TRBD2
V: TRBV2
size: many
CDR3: CASLPGLAGRGQFF
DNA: TGTGCCAGCTTACCGGGACTAGCGGGAAGAGGGCAGTTCTTC

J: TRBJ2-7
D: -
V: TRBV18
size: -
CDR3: CASSPGQGETYEQYF
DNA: TGTGCCAGCTCACCAGGGCAGGGAGAGACCTACGAGCAGTACTTC

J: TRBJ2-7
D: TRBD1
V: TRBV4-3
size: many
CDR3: CASSQDLSRQGASEQYF
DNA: TGCGCCAGCAGCCAAGATCTATCCCGACAGGGGGCTTCCGAGCAGTACTTC

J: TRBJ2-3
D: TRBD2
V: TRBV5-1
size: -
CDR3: CASSSSGSRPDTQYF
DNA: TGCGCCAGCAGCTCTAGCGGGAGTCGACCAGATACGCAGTATTTT

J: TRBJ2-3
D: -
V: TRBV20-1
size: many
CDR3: CSALVGGSTDTQYF
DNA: TGCAGTGCCCTTGTGGGGGGCAGCACAGATACGCAGTATTTT

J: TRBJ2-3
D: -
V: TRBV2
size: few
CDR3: CASSLSPRGTQYF
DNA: TGTGCCAGCAGTTTAAGCCCCCGAGGTACGCAGTATTTT

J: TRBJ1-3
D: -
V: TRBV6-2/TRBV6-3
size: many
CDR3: CACRGSSGNTIYF
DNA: TGTGCCTGCCGCGGGAGCTCTGGAAACACCATATATTTT

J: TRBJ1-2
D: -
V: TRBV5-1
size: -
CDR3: CASSVGGLYGYTF
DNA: TGCGCCAGCAGCGTCGGGGGTTTGTATGGCTACACCTTC

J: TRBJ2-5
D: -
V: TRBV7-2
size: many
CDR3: CATTRKGVDETQYF
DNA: TGTGCCACCACCAGGAAAGGGGTTGACGAGACCCAGTACTTC

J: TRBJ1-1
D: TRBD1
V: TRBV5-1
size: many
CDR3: CASSWGQGTEAFF
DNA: TGCGCCAGCAGCTGGGGACAGGGCACTGAAGCTTTCTTT

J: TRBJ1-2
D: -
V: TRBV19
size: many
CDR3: CASSMNRPTNYGYTF
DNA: TGTGCCAGTAGTATGAATCGGCCTACTAACTATGGCTACACCTTC

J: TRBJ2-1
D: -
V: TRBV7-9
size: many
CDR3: CASSPVEGPNEQFF
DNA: TGTGCCAGCAGCCCCGTTGAGGGTCCCAATGAGCAGTTCTTC

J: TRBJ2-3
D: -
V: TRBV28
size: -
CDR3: CAGSYGSTDTQYF
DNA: TGTGCCGGCAGCTACGGGAGCACAGATACGCAGTATTTT

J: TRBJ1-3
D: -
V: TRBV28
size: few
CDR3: CATGDTRSGNTIYF
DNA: TGTGCCACCGGGGACACACGCTCTGGAAACACCATATATTTT

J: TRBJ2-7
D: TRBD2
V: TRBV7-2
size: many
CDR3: CASSLGLAGNSYEQYF
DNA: TGTGCCAGCAGCTTGGGACTAGCGGGGAACTCCTACGAGCAGTACTTC

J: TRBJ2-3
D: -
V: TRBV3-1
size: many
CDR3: CASSHEGETDTQYF
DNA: TGTGCCAGCAGCCATGAAGGGGAAACAGATACGCAGTATTTT

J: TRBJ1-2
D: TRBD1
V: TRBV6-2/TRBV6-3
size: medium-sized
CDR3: CASTKTGGYGYTF
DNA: TGTGCCAGCACTAAGACAGGGGGCTACGGCTACACCTTC

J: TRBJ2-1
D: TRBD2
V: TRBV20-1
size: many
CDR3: CSASGTSGSAWNEQFF
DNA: TGCAGTGCTAGTGGGACTAGCGGGAGCGCGTGGAATGAGCAGTTCTTC

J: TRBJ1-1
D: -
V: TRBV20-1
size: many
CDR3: CSATVQETEAFF
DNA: TGCAGTGCTACAGTACAGGAAACTGAAGCTTTCTTT